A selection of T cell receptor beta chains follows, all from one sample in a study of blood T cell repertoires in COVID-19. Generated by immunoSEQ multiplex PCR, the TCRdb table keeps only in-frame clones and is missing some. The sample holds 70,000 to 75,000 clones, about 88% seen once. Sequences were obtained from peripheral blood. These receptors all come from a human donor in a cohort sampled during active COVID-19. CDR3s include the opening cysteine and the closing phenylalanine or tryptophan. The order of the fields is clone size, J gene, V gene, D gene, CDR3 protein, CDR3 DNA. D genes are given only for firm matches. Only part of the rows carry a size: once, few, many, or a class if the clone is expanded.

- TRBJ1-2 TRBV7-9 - CASSFGHPLYGYTF TGTGCCAGCAGCTTTGGACATCCCCTCTATGGCTACACCTTC
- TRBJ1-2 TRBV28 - CASSRADRTNYGYTF TGTGCCAGCAGCCGGGCGGACAGAACTAACTATGGCTACACCTTC
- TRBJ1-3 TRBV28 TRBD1 CASTPGQGRTGNTIYF TGTGCCAGCACCCCGGGACAGGGGCGGACGGGAAACACCATATATTTT
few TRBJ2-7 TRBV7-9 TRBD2 CASSVQLAGDGEQYF TGTGCCAGCAGCGTTCAGCTAGCGGGAGACGGCGAGCAGTACTTC
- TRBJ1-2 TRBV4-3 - CASSQGIGSHGGYTF TGCGCCAGCAGCCAAGGTATCGGGTCCCATGGGGGCTACACCTTC
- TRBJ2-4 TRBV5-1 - CASSLPESSANIQYF TGCGCCAGCAGCTTACCAGAATCGAGCGCAAACATTCAGTACTTC
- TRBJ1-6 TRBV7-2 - CASSPGDGNSPLHF TGTGCCAGCAGCCCAGGGGACGGGAATTCACCCCTCCACTTT
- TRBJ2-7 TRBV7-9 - CASSRPGLQYEQYF TGTGCCAGCAGCAGACCGGGACTGCAATACGAGCAGTACTTC
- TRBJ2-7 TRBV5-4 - CASRGDSSYEQYF TGTGCCAGCAGGGGGGACTCCTCCTACGAGCAGTACTTC
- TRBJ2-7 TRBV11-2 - CASSLWTVGGYEQYF TGTGCCAGCAGCTTATGGACTGTTGGTGGGTACGAGCAGTACTTC
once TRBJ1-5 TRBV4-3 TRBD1 CASSQYWTGDFNQPQHF TGCGCCAGCAGCCAGTACTGGACAGGGGACTTCAATCAGCCCCAGCATTTT
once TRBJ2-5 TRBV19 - CASSNLKGLETQYF TGTGCCAGTAGTAATTTGAAGGGGCTGGAGACCCAGTACTTC
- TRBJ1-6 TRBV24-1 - CATSDLGQGSSYNSPLHF TGTGCCACCAGTGATTTAGGGCAAGGGAGCTCCTATAATTCACCCCTCCACTTT
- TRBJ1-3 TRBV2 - CASSQQANTIYF TGTGCCAGCAGCCAACAGGCAAACACCATATATTTT
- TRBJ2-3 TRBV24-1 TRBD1 CATSNPDRGSTDTQYF TGTGCCACCAGTAACCCGGACAGGGGAAGCACAGATACGCAGTATTTT
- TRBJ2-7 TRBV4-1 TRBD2 CASSPMGTSVSYEQYF TGCGCCAGCAGCCCTATGGGGACTAGCGTATCCTACGAGCAGTACTTC
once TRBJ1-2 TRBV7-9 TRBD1 CASSLRDRGTPGGYTF TGTGCCAGCAGCTTAAGGGACAGGGGAACCCCCGGCGGCTACACCTTC
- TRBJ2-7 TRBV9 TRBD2 CASSLRTSGVSEQYF TGTGCCAGCAGCCTCCGGACTAGCGGGGTATCCGAGCAGTACTTC
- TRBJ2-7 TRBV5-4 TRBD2 CASSLGPTSGVYEQYF TGTGCCAGCAGCTTGGGACCGACTAGCGGGGTCTACGAGCAGTACTTC
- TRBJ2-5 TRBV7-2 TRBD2 CASSLAGDRETQYF TGTGCCAGCAGTCTAGCGGGAGATCGAGAGACCCAGTACTTC
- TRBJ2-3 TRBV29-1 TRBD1 CSVGDRDTQYF TGCAGCGTGGGGGACAGAGATACGCAGTATTTT
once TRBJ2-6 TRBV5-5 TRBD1 CASSFTGVSGANVLTF TGTGCCAGCAGCTTTACAGGGGTCTCTGGGGCCAACGTCCTGACTTTC
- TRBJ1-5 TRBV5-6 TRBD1 CASSSGQGVQPQHF TGTGCCAGCAGCTCTGGACAGGGTGTTCAGCCCCAGCATTTT
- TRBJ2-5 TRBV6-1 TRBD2 CASSEAESGSVFQTQYF TGTGCCAGCAGTGAAGCGGAGAGCGGGAGCGTTTTTCAGACCCAGTACTTC
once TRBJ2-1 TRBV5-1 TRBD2 CASSLTSGSRGNEQFF TGCGCCAGCAGCCTGACTAGCGGGTCCAGGGGCAATGAGCAGTTCTTC
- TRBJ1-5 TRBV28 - CASSFSGVQGMSQPQHF TGTGCCAGCAGTTTCTCAGGGGTCCAGGGTATGTCGCAGCCCCAGCATTTT
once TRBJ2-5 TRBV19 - CASSTPQQGTRETQYF TGTGCCAGTAGTACCCCCCAGCAGGGCACTCGGGAGACCCAGTACTTC
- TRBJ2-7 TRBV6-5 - CASSRLSGPAYEQYF TGTGCCAGCAGTCGGCTGAGCGGGCCCGCCTACGAGCAGTACTTC
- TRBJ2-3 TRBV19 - CASSTVGADTQYF TGTGCCAGTAGTACCGTCGGTGCAGATACGCAGTATTTT
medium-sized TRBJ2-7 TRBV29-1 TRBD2 CSAPPWTSGTLISYEQYF TGCAGCGCCCCCCCTTGGACTAGCGGGACTCTAATCTCCTACGAGCAGTACTTC
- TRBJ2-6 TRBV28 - CASADPSGANVLTF TGTGCCAGCGCGGATCCCTCTGGGGCCAACGTCCTGACTTTC
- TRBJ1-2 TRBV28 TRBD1 CASRGQGAPYGYTF TGTGCCAGCAGAGGACAGGGGGCGCCCTATGGCTACACCTTC
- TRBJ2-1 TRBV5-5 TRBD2 CASSLDFTSGYNEQFF TGTGCCAGCAGCTTGGACTTTACTAGCGGTTACAATGAGCAGTTCTTC
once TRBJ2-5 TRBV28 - CASSQARGQETQYF TGTGCCAGCAGTCAGGCGCGTGGGCAAGAGACCCAGTACTTC
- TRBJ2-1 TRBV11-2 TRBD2 CASSSSGRVYNEQFF TGTGCCAGCAGCTCAAGCGGGAGGGTTTACAATGAGCAGTTCTTC
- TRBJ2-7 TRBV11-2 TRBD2 CASSSGTRAEQYF TGTGCCAGCAGCTCCGGGACTAGGGCCGAGCAGTACTTC
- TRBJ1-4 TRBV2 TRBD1 CASSENEGAHEKLFF TGTGCCAGCAGTGAAAACGAGGGGGCGCATGAAAAACTGTTTTTT
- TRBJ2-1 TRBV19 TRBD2 CASSMGTSVLYEQFF TGTGCCAGTAGTATGGGGACTAGCGTCCTTTATGAGCAGTTCTTC
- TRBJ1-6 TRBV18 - CASSPAVDSPLHF TGTGCCAGCTCACCAGCAGTTGATTCACCCCTCCACTTT